The 6 T cell receptor beta chains below all came from one sample that was sequenced in a study of T-cell memory formation after mild COVID-19. TCRdb ran MiXCR on the 5' RACE reads and lists one entry per CDR3 protein. The data contain just over 200,000 distinct CDR3 sequences, approximately 10% of them singletons. The sample consisted of PBMCs or a T cell subset sorted from them (not recorded which). Receptors were obtained from a man aged 18 to 30 who had mild COVID-19 (a few samples of this study predate the infection). Cell type and time point are not known.

The rearrangement uses TRBV10-3 and TRBJ1-3; D might be TRBD1 (6 bases). The CDR3 sequence is 14 residues long. V dropped 2 bases and J dropped 2 bases, with 7 bases sitting between them. Germline CDR1 is ENHRY and CDR2 is SYGVKD. CDR3 DNA: TGTGCCATCAGTGAGAACAGGGCTGGAAACACCATATATTTT. Translation gives CAISENRAGNTIYF.

This clonotype was seen a few times. This sequence joins TRBV19 and TRBJ1-2; D remains ambiguous. Germline V gene data show CDR1 as LNHDA and CDR2 as SQIVND (reference sequence). V shed 7 bases and J shed 4 bases, with 10 bases lying between them. CDR3 length: 12 amino acids. This chain's CDR3 is CASNSPAYGYTF. In DNA form, the CDR3 reads TGTGCCAGTAACAGCCCAGCCTATGGCTACACCTTC.

There are a few counts of this clonotype. V is TRBV21-1 and J is TRBJ1-2; the D call of TRBD1 is as the table states it, not checked on the DNA. TRBV21-1 is described as a pseudogene. This CDR3 comprises 12 residues. CDR3 loop: CASMTGACGYTF. The CDR3 DNA reads as TGTGCCAGCATGACAGGGGCTTGTGGCTACACCTTC.

This clonotype was observed at least ten times. J is TRBJ1-1 and V is TRBV5-1; no clear D gene. V lost 0 bases and J 1 base, leaving 4 bases between the germline ends. CDR1 is SGHRS and CDR2 is YFSETQ in the germline V gene. The CDR3 totals 13 residues. The chain's CDR3 is CASSLAGNTEAFF. CDR3 nucleotide sequence: TGCGCCAGCAGCTTGGCAGGGAACACTGAAGCTTTCTTT.

This sequence joins TRBV30 and TRBJ1-6; the D gene is possibly TRBD1 (5 bases). The germline V gene has CDR1 GTSNPN and CDR2 SVGIG (reference sequence). This CDR3 has 17 residues. V shed 2 bases and J shed 6 bases, with 20 bases lying between them. The CDR3, as DNA: TGTGCCTGGAGTCTCCACCTCGGTGGGGCGCGTAATTCACCCCTCCACTTT. Amino acid sequence: CAWSLHLGGARNSPLHF. Combining the CDR3 with reference TRBV30 and TRBJ1-6 gives the whole variable domain SQTIHQWPATLVQPVGSPLSLECTVEGTSNPNLYWYRQAAGRGLQLLFYSVGIGQISSEVPQNLSASRPQDRQFILSSKKLLLSDSGFYLCAWSLHLGGARNSPLHFGNGTRLTVT.

V usage is TRBV5-1 and J usage is TRBJ1-6, with D maybe TRBD1 (6 bases). CDR3 length: 15 residues. V was pared by 2 bases and J by 9 bases, with 15 bases between. Germline V gives CDR1 SGHRS, CDR2 YFSETQ. The CDR3 coding sequence is TGCGCCAGCAGCTTTGGGGGGCAAAGGGTTTCACCCCTCCACTTT. Its protein product is CASSFGGQRVSPLHF. Combining the CDR3 with reference TRBV5-1 and TRBJ1-6 gives the whole variable domain KAGVTQTPRYLIKTRGQQVTLSCSPISGHRSVSWYQQTPGQGLQFLFEYFSETQRNKGNFPGRFSGRQFSNSRSEMNVSTLELGDSALYLCASSFGGQRVSPLHFGNGTRLTVT.